The 25 T cell receptor beta chains presented below share a single source sample, sequenced in a study of cytomegalovirus exposure and HLA in healthy donors. The PCR made use of 60 Vbeta and 13 Jbeta primers. TCRdb's copy holds only in-frame clones and misses some; the assay was immunoSEQ multiplex PCR. The top ten clones hold around 9.8% of a sample with about 160,000 clones, over 70% of them seen once. The sequencing sample was made of PBMCs. The receptors were gathered from a man aged 18 to 29 in good health and CMV-seropositive.

The chain recombines TRBV2 with TRBJ2-3; D may be TRBD1 (7 bases). The germline V gene encodes CDR1 SNHLY and CDR2 FYNNEI. The CDR3 runs 14 residues. Between the trimmed V and J ends, which lost 3 bases and 5 bases, there was a span of 12 bases. The DNA for the CDR3 is TGTGCCAGCAGTGACAGGGGGGTGGGAGATACGCAGTATTTT. It codes for CASSDRGVGDTQYF.

This clone was counted only a few times. The chain carries TRBV2 and TRBJ1-1, with D hard to call. The CDR3 sequence is 13 residues long. Germline-derived CDR1 and CDR2 are SNHLY and FYNNEI. V was clipped by 6 bases and J by 5 bases, with 13 bases between them. The CDR3 loop reads CASRLGVETEAFF. DNA for the CDR3: TGTGCCAGCAGACTCGGGGTAGAGACTGAAGCTTTCTTT.

This rearrangement joins TRBV29-1 to TRBJ1-1; 8 bases match TRBD1. This CDR3 has 14 residues. V lost 4 bases and J lost 2; bases outside the gene matches: 6. CDR1 is SQVTM, CDR2 ANQGSEA, per germline. CDR3 residues: CSVVTGVGNTEAFF. Here the CDR3 DNA reads TGCAGCGTTGTGACAGGGGTCGGTAACACTGAAGCTTTCTTT.

The J gene is TRBJ1-1, the V gene TRBV5-5; D is ambiguous. V was shortened by 0 bases and J by 0 bases, with 6 bases between the two germline ends. This CDR3 has 14 residues. The V gene's germline CDR1 is SGHKS and CDR2 YYEKEE (reference sequence). In DNA form, the CDR3 reads TGTGCCAGCAGCTTGGTACAGATGAACACTGAAGCTTTCTTT. It encodes CASSLVQMNTEAFF.

CDR3 nucleotide sequence: TGTGCCAGCAGCAGGCCCGAACAAGCAGGCTACGAGCAGTACTTC. Its protein is CASSRPEQAGYEQYF. The chain employs TRBV21-1 and TRBJ2-7; TRBD1, the D gene given by the table, was not confirmed from the DNA. TRBV21-1 is described as a pseudogene. This CDR3 has 15 amino acids.

This rearrangement joins TRBV27 to TRBJ2-5; tentative D call: TRBD1 (5 bases). Per the germline V gene, CDR1 is MNHEY and CDR2 is SMNVEV (reference sequence). CDR3 length equals 14 residues. V gave up 0 bases and J gave up 4 bases, with 9 bases separating them. Here the CDR3 DNA reads TGTGCCAGCAGTTTATCGGGGCAGCGAGAGACCCAGTACTTC. Its protein product is CASSLSGQRETQYF.

V and J are TRBV30 and TRBJ1-2; TRBD1 aligns across 8 bases. Germline V gene data show CDR1 as GTSNPN and CDR2 as SVGIG (reference sequence). Trimming removed 7 bases from V and 7 bases from J; junction bases left unmatched: 11. This CDR3 region has 13 residues. CDR3 region: CAFTNRGLGGYTF. The CDR3 DNA reads as TGTGCCTTCACAAACAGGGGGTTAGGTGGCTACACCTTC.

This chain's CDR3 is CASSLGGTSERQEQYF. CDR3 bases: TGCGCCAGCAGCTTAGGGGGGACTAGCGAGAGGCAAGAGCAGTACTTC. The rearrangement joins TRBV5-1 to TRBJ2-5; 10 bases line up with TRBD2. Germline V lookup: CDR1 SGHRS, CDR2 YFSETQ. After removal of 2 bases from V and 11 bases from J, the junction contained 15 bases not matched to a gene. CDR3 length: 16 amino acids.

V gene TRBV29-1 combines with J gene TRBJ2-2, with a tentative D call TRBD1 (5 bases). CDR3 length equals 12 residues. Germline CDR1 and CDR2: SQVTM and ANQGSEA. Trimming took off 2 bases at V and 7 bases at J, with 8 bases between the two ends. CDR3 loop: CSVESGIGELFF. CDR3 bases: TGCAGCGTTGAATCAGGGATCGGGGAGCTGTTTTTT.

This chain uses TRBV7-2 with TRBJ1-4; D remains ambiguous. The V gene's germline CDR1 is SGHTA and CDR2 FQGNSA. This CDR3 has 14 amino acids. Deletions cut 1 base from V and 5 bases from J, with 8 bases between. The CDR3, as DNA: TGTGCCAGCAGCTTAGTTTCCGGGAATGAAAAACTGTTTTTT. It is translated as CASSLVSGNEKLFF.

This chain uses TRBV13 with TRBJ1-1; D is ambiguous. The V and J ends lost 1 base and 2 bases respectively, with 11 bases between them. This CDR3 spans 15 amino acids. Germline loops: CDR1 PRHDT, CDR2 FYEKMQ (reference sequence). Here the CDR3 DNA reads TGTGCCAGCAGCTTAGCCCCCCGGGGAAACACTGAAGCTTTCTTT. It encodes CASSLAPRGNTEAFF. The variable domain in full, with the rest retrieved from reference TRBV13 and TRBJ1-1, is AAGVIQSPRHLIKEKRETATLKCYPIPRHDTVYWYQQGPGQDPQFLISFYEKMQSDKGSIPDRFSAQQFSDYHSELNMSSLELGDSALYFCASSLAPRGNTEAFFGQGTRLTVV.

This clone was recorded only once. The genes are TRBV28 and TRBJ1-1; D might be TRBD1 (6 bases). Deletions cut 7 bases from V and 8 bases from J, with 20 bases between. The CDR3 covers 14 residues. CDR1 is MDHEN, CDR2 SYDVKM, per germline. CDR3 in amino acids: CASTSQGHSKEAFF. Written as DNA, the CDR3 is TGTGCCAGCACTTCCCAGGGGCACAGCAAAGAAGCTTTCTTT.

This sequence joins TRBV4-1 and TRBJ2-7, with D perhaps matching TRBD2 (5 bases). V was trimmed by 3 bases and J by 3 bases, leaving 9 bases between them. CDR1 is MGHRA and CDR2 is YSYEKL in the germline V gene. CDR3 length: 13 residues. The CDR3: CASSHGLLYEQYF. CDR3 coding DNA: TGCGCCAGCAGCCACGGACTCCTCTACGAGCAGTACTTC.

This clone showed up just a few times. This chain uses TRBV29-1 with TRBJ2-1, with TRBD2 identical over 8 bases. This CDR3 contains 14 residues. Germline trimming cut 8 bases from V and 7 bases from J; bases unmatched to any gene: 13. The germline gives CDR1 SQVTM, CDR2 ANQGSEA. CDR3 nucleotides: TGCAGCCTAGGGATTAGCGGGACGGGGAATGAGCAGTTCTTC. Translating it yields CSLGISGTGNEQFF.

This clone has a handful of counts. The chain is built from TRBV20-1 and TRBJ1-2; D not resolved. This CDR3 is built from 10 residues. The V gene's germline CDR1 is DFQATT and CDR2 SNEGSKA (reference sequence). Trimming stripped 7 bases from V and 6 bases from J, with 9 bases between. CDR3 DNA sequence: TGCAGTGGCCGGGAGAATGGCTACACCTTC. As protein: CSGRENGYTF.

The V gene is TRBV5-5, the J gene TRBJ2-1; weak D call: TRBD1 (6 bases). V was pared by 5 bases and J by 3 bases, with 15 bases between. Germline CDR1 reads SGHKS; CDR2 reads YYEKEE (reference sequence). The CDR3 is made up of 15 amino acids. CDR3 bases: TGTGCCAGCAGTCTGTTGGGACAAGACTACAATGAGCAGTTCTTC. This sequence encodes CASSLLGQDYNEQFF.

The genes are TRBV5-6 and TRBJ2-5, with 7 bases that match TRBD1. The CDR3 has 16 residues. Germline V gene data show CDR1 as SGHDT and CDR2 as YYEEEE. Trimming took 4 bases from V and 1 from J; bases not matched to a gene: 10. The CDR3 spells CASSLPRTGGQETQYF. The CDR3 bases are TGTGCCAGCAGCCTACCCAGGACAGGAGGCCAAGAGACCCAGTACTTC.

The gene calls are TRBV7-2 and TRBJ1-2, with TRBD1 identical over 7 bases. The J segment lost 6 bases and the V segment lost 2 bases, leaving 6 bases of the junction unmatched. The germline V gene encodes CDR1 SGHTA and CDR2 FQGNSA. CDR3 length: 14 amino acids. The CDR3 DNA reads TGTGCCAGCAGCTTAAATGACAGGGTTAATGGCTACACCTTC. Amino acid sequence: CASSLNDRVNGYTF.

This clone occurred once. The chain couples TRBV28 to TRBJ2-2, with 8 positions matching TRBD2. This CDR3 is 21 amino acids long. Germline trimming cut 1 base from V and 0 bases from J; bases unmatched to any gene: 16. The germline V gene has CDR1 MDHEN and CDR2 SYDVKM. The CDR3 coding sequence is TGTGCCAGCAGTTTATTAGCGGGACCGCAAGCACTAATTTCGAACACCGGGGAGCTGTTTTTT. Translating it yields CASSLLAGPQALISNTGELFF.

The chain joins TRBV19 to TRBJ1-1, with no clear D. This CDR3 is 16 amino acids long. Trimming pared 0 bases from V and 4 bases from J, leaving 15 bases between. CDR1 and CDR2 (germline): LNHDA, SQIVND (reference sequence). The CDR3 nucleotides are TGTGCCAGTAGTATAGAAGTACGGGGAGGAAGCACTGAAGCTTTCTTT. This translates into CASSIEVRGGSTEAFF.

This sequence joins TRBV13 and TRBJ2-1; 12 nucleotides align to TRBD2. Trimming at V came to 6 bases and at J to 8 bases, leaving 8 bases not matched to a gene. This CDR3 has 15 residues. The germline gives CDR1 PRHDT, CDR2 FYEKMQ (reference sequence). Here the CDR3 DNA reads TGTGCCAGCAGACCTCTAGCGGGAGGGCCTGATGAGCAGTTCTTC. It codes for CASRPLAGGPDEQFF.

This chain connects TRBV7-9 to TRBJ2-5; TRBD2 agrees at 9 bases. Per the germline V gene, CDR1 is SEHNR and CDR2 is FQNEAQ (reference sequence). The CDR3 consists of 14 residues. V lost 5 bases, J lost 5 bases, and 6 bases stayed unmatched. The CDR3: CASSPGLASETQYF. The CDR3 region has the DNA TGTGCCAGCAGCCCGGGACTAGCTTCTGAGACCCAGTACTTC. The full variable domain, in which reference TRBV7-9 and TRBJ2-5 provide the parts outside the CDR3, is DTGVSQNPRHKITKRGQNVTFRCDPISEHNRLYWYRQTLGQGPEFLTYFQNEAQLEKSRLLSDRFSAERPKGSFSTLEIQRTEQGDSAMYLCASSPGLASETQYFGPGTRLLVL.

The chain couples TRBV7-2 to TRBJ2-7; a possible D gene is TRBD2 (6 bases). The germline V and J ends were trimmed by 1 base and 7 bases, with 17 bases remaining between them. This CDR3 is built from 15 residues. Looked up from germline, CDR1 is SGHTA and CDR2 is FQGNSA. Here the CDR3 reads CASSLGRGYSGEQYF. CDR3 DNA sequence: TGTGCCAGCAGCTTAGGGCGGGGTTACTCGGGGGAGCAGTACTTC. The full variable domain, in which reference TRBV7-2 and TRBJ2-7 provide the parts outside the CDR3, is GAGVSQSPSNKVTEKGKDVELRCDPISGHTALYWYRQSLGQGLEFLIYFQGNSAPDKSGLPSDRFSAERTGGSVSTLTIQRTQQEDSAVYLCASSLGRGYSGEQYFGPGTRLTVT.

The rearrangement uses TRBV19 and TRBJ1-1, with a possible D match to TRBD1 (5 bases). CDR3 length: 15 amino acids. V dropped 5 bases and J dropped 1 base, with 14 bases sitting between them. Germline values: CDR1 LNHDA, CDR2 SQIVND (reference sequence). The chain's CDR3 is CASSRGVGRNTEAFF. The CDR3 bases are TGTGCCAGTAGTCGGGGGGTTGGACGGAACACTGAAGCTTTCTTT.

The chain uses TRBV6-6 and TRBJ1-2, with D unresolved. Trimming shortened V by 2 bases and J by 3 bases, and 13 bases separated the two germline ends. The V gene's germline CDR1 is MNHNY and CDR2 SVGAGI (reference sequence). The CDR3 sequence is 15 residues long. The CDR3 bases are TGTGCCAGCAGTTACCGACGGGGAGTAGACTATGGCTACACCTTC. This encodes CASSYRRGVDYGYTF.